This T cell receptor beta chain was profiled in a study of cytomegalovirus exposure and HLA in healthy donors. Study results and limitations: It was confirmed in vitro that a few of the CMV-associated chains were specific for CMV antigens.

It was with 60 Vbeta and 13 Jbeta primers that the PCR ran. Libraries were prepared by immunoSEQ multiplex PCR; TCRdb keeps only in-frame clonotypes and omits some of them. Among around 100,000 clones listed, approximately 66% were seen once. CDR3 length: 15 residues. CDR1 and CDR2 (germline): MNHNY, SVGAGI (reference sequence). J was trimmed by 4 bases and V by 5 bases; bases with no gene match: 7. Comment on this clone: The target antigen is unknown.

Sequences were obtained from PBMCs. V usage is TRBV6-6 and J usage is TRBJ1-5; 8 positions match TRBD1. The receptor's source is a woman aged 50 to 60 in good health and CMV-seronegative. CDR3 bases: TGTGCCAGCAGTACCGGTTGGGACAGGAATCAGCCCCAGCATTTT. Residues: CASSTGWDRNQPQHF.